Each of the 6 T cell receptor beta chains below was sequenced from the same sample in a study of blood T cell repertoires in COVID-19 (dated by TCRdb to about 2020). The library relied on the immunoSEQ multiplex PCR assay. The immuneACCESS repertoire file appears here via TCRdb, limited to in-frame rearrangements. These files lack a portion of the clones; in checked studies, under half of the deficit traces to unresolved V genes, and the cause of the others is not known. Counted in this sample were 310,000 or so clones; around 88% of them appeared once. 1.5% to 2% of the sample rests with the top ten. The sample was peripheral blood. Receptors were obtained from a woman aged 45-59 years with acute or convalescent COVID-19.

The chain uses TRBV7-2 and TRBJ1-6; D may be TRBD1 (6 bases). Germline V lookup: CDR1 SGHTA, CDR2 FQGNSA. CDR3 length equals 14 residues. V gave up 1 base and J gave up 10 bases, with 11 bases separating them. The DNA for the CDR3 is TGTGCCAGCAGCTTAGGCCAGGGGATCTCACCCCTCCACTTT. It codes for CASSLGQGISPLHF.

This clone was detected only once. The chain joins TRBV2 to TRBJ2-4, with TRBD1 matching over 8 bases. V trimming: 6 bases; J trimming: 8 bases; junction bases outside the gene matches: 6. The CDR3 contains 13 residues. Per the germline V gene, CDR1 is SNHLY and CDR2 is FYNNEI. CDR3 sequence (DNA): TGTGCCAGCAGAGGACAGGGCGAAGACATTCAGTACTTC. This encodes CASRGQGEDIQYF.

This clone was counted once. CDR3 sequence (DNA): TGTGCCAGCAGTTCAACCGGGACAGGGCATAACTATGGCTACACCTTC. Amino acids: CASSSTGTGHNYGYTF. V usage is TRBV27 and J usage is TRBJ1-2, with 9 bases fitting TRBD1. Per germline, CDR1 MNHEY and CDR2 SMNVEV (reference sequence). V lost 4 bases and J lost 1; bases outside the gene matches: 7. This CDR3 spans 16 amino acids.

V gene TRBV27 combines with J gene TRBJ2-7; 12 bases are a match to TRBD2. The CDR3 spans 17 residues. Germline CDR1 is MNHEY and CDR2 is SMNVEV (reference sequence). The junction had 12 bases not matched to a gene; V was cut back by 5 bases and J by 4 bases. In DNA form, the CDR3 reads TGTGCCAGCAGTGAACGACTAGCGGGAGCCGTCTCTTACGAGCAGTACTTC. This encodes CASSERLAGAVSYEQYF.

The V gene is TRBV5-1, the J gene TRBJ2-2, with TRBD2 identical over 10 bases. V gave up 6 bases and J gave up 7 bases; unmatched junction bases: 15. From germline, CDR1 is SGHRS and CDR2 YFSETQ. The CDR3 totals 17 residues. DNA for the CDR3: TGCGCCAGCACCGTGATGTTAGCGGGAGGCCCCATCGGGGAGCTGTTTTTT. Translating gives CASTVMLAGGPIGELFF.

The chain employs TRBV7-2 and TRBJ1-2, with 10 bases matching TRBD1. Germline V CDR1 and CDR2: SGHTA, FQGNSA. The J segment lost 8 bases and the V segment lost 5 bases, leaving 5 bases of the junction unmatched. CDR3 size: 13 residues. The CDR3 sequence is CASSPGQGVGYTF. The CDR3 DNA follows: TGTGCCAGCAGCCCCGGACAGGGGGTAGGCTACACCTTC.